Listed here are 30 T cell receptor beta chains from one sample, sequenced in a study of T cell responses to AZD1222 COVID-19 vaccine. Clones were sequenced by immunoSEQ multiplex PCR, and TCRdb holds only the in-frame ones, with some missing. There are 180,000 or so clones in the sample; approximately 93% occur only once, and approximately 3.9% lies in the top ten. The sequences come from peripheral blood, collected on day 0 of AZD1222 vaccination. These receptor sequences come from an adult in good health.

The chain employs TRBV7-9 and TRBJ1-4, with TRBD1 matching 7 bases. Germline V lookup: CDR1 SEHNR, CDR2 FQNEAQ (reference sequence). The CDR3 has 15 residues. With V trimmed by 6 bases and J by 8 bases, 12 bases remained unmatched. The CDR3 loop is CASSLPTGWEEKLFF. The CDR3 nucleotides are TGTGCCAGCAGTTTACCGACAGGGTGGGAGGAAAAACTGTTTTTT. The complete variable domain, with remaining parts taken from reference TRBV7-9 and TRBJ1-4, reads DTGVSQNPRHKITKRGQNVTFRCDPISEHNRLYWYRQTLGQGPEFLTYFQNEAQLEKSRLLSDRFSAERPKGSFSTLEIQRTEQGDSAMYLCASSLPTGWEEKLFFGSGTQLSVL.

This rearrangement joins TRBV3-1 (or the pseudogene TRBV3-2) to TRBJ1-2; D is unresolved. Trimming took 0 bases from V and 7 from J, leaving 18 bases between them. CDR3 length: 16 amino acids. Per the germline V gene, CDR1 is LGHDT and CDR2 is YNNKEL (reference sequence). The CDR3 region has the DNA TGTGCCAGCAGCCAAGAGGGCAGTAGGAGGTCTGGTGGCTACACCTTC. This gives the protein CASSQEGSRRSGGYTF.

The V call is TRBV3-1 (or the pseudogene TRBV3-2), the J call TRBJ2-3, with D uncertain. CDR1 and CDR2 (germline): LGHDT, YNNKEL (reference sequence). V shed 3 bases and J shed 2 bases, with 12 bases lying between them. The CDR3 totals 15 residues. This CDR3 reads CASSHGDILTDTQYF. The CDR3 region has the DNA TGTGCCAGCAGCCACGGAGACATACTCACAGATACGCAGTATTTT.

DNA for the CDR3: TGTGCGGGATGGGGGGTAGGGAACTATGGCTACACCTTC. Encoded protein: CAGWGVGNYGYTF. This chain uses TRBV7-8 with TRBJ1-2, with a tentative D call TRBD1 (5 bases). CDR3 length: 13 residues. The germline V gene has CDR1 SGHVS and CDR2 FQNEAQ.

This chain uses TRBV10-2 with TRBJ2-3; D remains ambiguous. The germline gives CDR1 WSHSY, CDR2 SAAADI. V was pared by 6 bases and J by 0 bases, with 7 bases between. The CDR3 contains 13 residues. CDR3 loop: CASRTESTDTQYF. The CDR3 nucleotides are TGCGCCAGCAGAACCGAGAGCACAGATACGCAGTATTTT.

CDR3: CASSLARREEYNEQFF. The CDR3 DNA reads as TGTGCCAGCAGCTTGGCCCGGCGGGAGGAGTATAATGAGCAGTTCTTC. The genes are TRBV5-6 and TRBJ2-1; 8 bases line up with TRBD2. Germline CDR1 SGHDT, CDR2 YYEEEE. This CDR3 is 16 amino acids long. The J segment lost 7 bases and the V segment lost 0 bases, leaving 9 bases of the junction unmatched. Full variable domain (missing parts from reference TRBV5-6 and TRBJ2-1): DAGVTQSPTHLIKTRGQQVTLRCSPKSGHDTVSWYQQALGQGPQFIFQYYEEEERQRGNFPDRFSGHQFPNYSSELNVNALLLGDSALYLCASSLARREEYNEQFFGPGTRLTVL.

The V and J genes are TRBV3-1 (or the pseudogene TRBV3-2) and TRBJ1-1; D call uncertain. V was shortened by 5 bases and J by 3 bases, with 13 bases between the two germline ends. The germline gives CDR1 LGHDT, CDR2 YNNKEL (reference sequence). The CDR3 is 14 residues long. In nucleotides, the CDR3 is TGTGCCAGCAGCTTGGGAAGGGTATACACTGAAGCTTTCTTT. Translation: CASSLGRVYTEAFF.

The chain is built from TRBV7-2 and TRBJ2-7, with 15 bases that match TRBD2. Germline values: CDR1 SGHTA, CDR2 FQGNSA. This CDR3 has 14 amino acids. With 5 bases clipped from V and 6 bases from J, the junction kept 2 bases outside the gene matches. Here the CDR3 reads CASSMGLAGGEQYF. As DNA, the CDR3 is TGTGCCAGCAGCATGGGACTAGCGGGAGGCGAGCAGTACTTC.

The V gene is TRBV10-2, the J gene TRBJ1-4; 7 nucleotides align to TRBD1. V was pared by 8 bases and J by 7 bases, with 13 bases of the junction left unmatched. CDR1 is WSHSY, CDR2 SAAADI, per germline. The CDR3 has 15 amino acids. Here the CDR3 reads CASLALRGTSEKLFF. The CDR3 coding sequence is TGCGCCAGCCTAGCCCTCAGGGGGACGAGTGAAAAACTGTTTTTT.

This rearrangement joins TRBV27 to TRBJ2-1, with TRBD2 identical over 12 bases. V shed 6 bases, J shed 5 bases, and the junction held 8 bases outside the gene matches. Germline assignment: CDR1 MNHEY and CDR2 SMNVEV (reference sequence). This CDR3 is 16 amino acids long. Here the CDR3 reads CASSFLAGGTDNEQFF. CDR3 coding DNA: TGTGCCAGCAGCTTTCTAGCGGGGGGGACGGACAATGAGCAGTTCTTC.

The chain is built from TRBV27 and TRBJ1-5, with unresolved D. Germline V gene data show CDR1 as MNHEY and CDR2 as SMNVEV (reference sequence). The V gene lost 3 bases and the J gene lost 0 bases, with 3 bases spanning the gap. The CDR3 sequence is 13 residues long. CDR3 nucleotide sequence: TGTGCCAGCAGTTTTTATAGCAATCAGCCCCAGCATTTT. Its translation is CASSFYSNQPQHF.

This chain uses TRBV5-8 with TRBJ1-3; 10 bases agree with TRBD1. J was trimmed by 0 bases and V by 3 bases; bases with no gene match: 6. The CDR3 spans 17 residues. Germline CDR1 reads SGHTS; CDR2 reads YDEGEE. CDR3 amino acids: CASSYTRQGASGNTIYF. The CDR3 nucleotides are TGTGCCAGCAGCTACACACGACAGGGGGCCTCTGGAAACACCATATATTTT.

The chain has TRBV5-1 and TRBJ1-2; no clear D gene. CDR1 is SGHRS, CDR2 YFSETQ, per germline. Trimming cost V 5 bases and J 4 bases, with 15 bases left between them. The CDR3 has 14 amino acids. For the CDR3, the DNA is TGCGCCAGCAGTGCGGCAGCTGGACTCTATGGCTACACCTTC. Its protein product is CASSAAAGLYGYTF. Drawing the rest from reference TRBV5-1 and TRBJ1-2, the complete variable domain is KAGVTQTPRYLIKTRGQQVTLSCSPISGHRSVSWYQQTPGQGLQFLFEYFSETQRNKGNFPGRFSGRQFSNSRSEMNVSTLELGDSALYLCASSAAAGLYGYTFGSGTRLTVV.

The chain recombines TRBV2 with TRBJ1-2, with TRBD1 matching over 9 bases. The J segment lost 3 bases and the V segment lost 8 bases, leaving 10 bases of the junction unmatched. Germline V lookup: CDR1 SNHLY, CDR2 FYNNEI. The CDR3 is 15 amino acids. DNA of the CDR3: TGTGCCAGCTTTAACTGGGACAGGGAAGACTATGGCTACACCTTC. It yields the protein CASFNWDREDYGYTF.

V is TRBV6-5 and J is TRBJ2-2; TRBD1 agrees at 9 bases. V shed 6 bases, J shed 5 bases, and the junction held 4 bases outside the gene matches. Germline loops: CDR1 MNHEY, CDR2 SVGAGI. The CDR3 runs 14 residues. As DNA, the CDR3 is TGTGCCAGCAGAGGGACAGGGAAGACCGGGGAGCTGTTTTTT. Translating it yields CASRGTGKTGELFF.

V usage is TRBV19 and J usage is TRBJ2-3; D is ambiguous. The CDR3 consists of 15 residues. Germline V lookup: CDR1 LNHDA, CDR2 SQIVND (reference sequence). V lost 5 bases, J lost 0 bases, and 12 bases lay in between. CDR3: CASSPNTFSTDTQYF. CDR3 bases: TGTGCCAGTAGTCCAAACACCTTTAGCACAGATACGCAGTATTTT.

The V and J genes are TRBV5-1 and TRBJ1-1; tentative D call: TRBD1 (6 bases). Between the trimmed V and J ends, which lost 1 base and 7 bases, there was a span of 11 bases. The CDR3 runs to 13 residues. Germline lookup yields CDR1 SGHRS and CDR2 YFSETQ. CDR3 coding DNA: TGCGCCAGCAGCTTGCCAGGGGCTCATGAAGCTTTCTTT. Translated, it gives CASSLPGAHEAFF.

This chain connects TRBV29-1 to TRBJ1-2; D is ambiguous. This CDR3 is built from 13 residues. CDR1 and CDR2 from the germline V gene are SQVTM and ANQGSEA. Trimming cost V 4 bases and J 2 bases, with 11 bases left between them. The CDR3 region has the DNA TGCAGCGTTGTCCGCGAAAAAAACTATGGCTACACCTTC. It is translated as CSVVREKNYGYTF.

This clone was recorded once. The chain is built from TRBV18 and TRBJ1-2; 10 bases fit TRBD1. The CDR3 has 14 residues. Germline V lookup: CDR1 KGHSH, CDR2 LQKENI. Trimming took 6 bases from V and 3 from J; bases not matched to a gene: 4. CDR3 in amino acids: CASSGTGAYYGYTF. The CDR3 DNA sequence: TGTGCCAGCTCCGGGACAGGGGCCTACTATGGCTACACCTTC.

This chain connects TRBV21-1 to TRBJ2-7; the table's D call, TRBD1, was not checked against the DNA. TRBV21-1 is a pseudogene. This CDR3 is 16 amino acids long. CDR3 coding DNA: TGTGCCAGCAGCAATCTCGGGACAAATTCCCTCTACGAGCAGTACTTC. Amino acids: CASSNLGTNSLYEQYF.

The genes are TRBV10-2 and TRBJ2-1; the D gene is possibly TRBD1 (6 bases). V was clipped by 8 bases and J by 6 bases, with 14 bases between them. The CDR3 contains 13 residues. Germline CDR1 WSHSY, CDR2 SAAADI. CDR3 sequence: CASHSGAPNEQFF. The CDR3 DNA sequence: TGCGCCAGCCACTCAGGGGCTCCCAATGAGCAGTTCTTC.

V and J are TRBV4-1 and TRBJ2-1, with 9 bases identical to TRBD2. CDR1 MGHRA and CDR2 YSYEKL come from the germline V gene. The V gene end was trimmed by 0 bases and the J gene end by 7 bases; junction bases not matched to a gene: 10. This CDR3 comprises 17 residues. The CDR3 loop is CASSQENGRLAGNEQFF. Written as DNA, the CDR3 is TGCGCCAGCAGCCAAGAAAACGGTCGGCTAGCGGGAAATGAGCAGTTCTTC.

The gene calls are TRBV14 and TRBJ2-3; 11 bases fit TRBD1. Germline loops: CDR1 SGHDN, CDR2 FVKESK. The CDR3 is 14 amino acids. With V trimmed by 3 bases and J by 4 bases, 0 bases remained unmatched. CDR3 in amino acids: CASSQDRGPDTQYF. CDR3 coding DNA: TGTGCCAGCAGCCAGGACAGGGGGCCAGATACGCAGTATTTT.

The chain has TRBV6-1 and TRBJ1-4; 7 bases are a match to TRBD1. The CDR3 has 14 residues. The V gene end was trimmed by 1 base and the J gene end by 8 bases; junction bases not matched to a gene: 4. The germline V gene has CDR1 MNHNS and CDR2 SASEGT. CDR3 sequence reads: CASSEVTGLEKLFF. The CDR3 DNA follows: TGTGCCAGCAGTGAAGTGACAGGGTTGGAAAAACTGTTTTTT.

The chain has TRBV5-4 and TRBJ1-2; TRBD1 agrees at 9 bases. This CDR3 region has 16 residues. Germline CDR1 and CDR2: SGHNT and YYREEE (reference sequence). The V gene end was trimmed by 4 bases and the J gene end by 4 bases; junction bases not matched to a gene: 11. The CDR3 region is CASSAYQQGAAYGYTF. Here the CDR3 DNA reads TGTGCCAGCAGCGCATACCAACAGGGGGCGGCCTATGGCTACACCTTC.

The rearrangement uses TRBV28 and TRBJ1-1; D gene unclear. The germline gives CDR1 MDHEN, CDR2 SYDVKM. Deletions cut 5 bases from V and 1 base from J, with 8 bases between. This CDR3 has 13 residues. The CDR3, as DNA: TGTGCCAGCAGTCCTCTAAAGAACACTGAAGCTTTCTTT. Its protein is CASSPLKNTEAFF.

The V call is TRBV4-2, the J call TRBJ2-3; 11 nucleotides match TRBD2. Germline V lookup: CDR1 LGHNA, CDR2 YNFKEQ. The CDR3 runs 17 residues. V lost 0 bases to trimming and J lost 2 bases; unmatched junction nucleotides: 4. The CDR3 DNA sequence: TGTGCCAGCAGCCAAGATCCTAGCGGGGGGTTCACAGATACGCAGTATTTT. Its protein is CASSQDPSGGFTDTQYF.

The rearrangement joins TRBV30 to TRBJ2-3; either TRBD1 or TRBD2 may fit D (6 bases each). Germline V gene lookup returns CDR1 GTSNPN and CDR2 SVGIG (reference sequence). Trimming removed 5 bases from V and 1 base from J, with 10 bases in between. The length of the CDR3 is 13 residues. This chain's CDR3 is CAWYRGGTDTQYF. The CDR3, as DNA: TGTGCCTGGTATAGGGGGGGCACAGATACGCAGTATTTT.

The J gene is TRBJ1-1, the V gene TRBV28, with D perhaps TRBD1 (5 bases). Trimming shortened V by 3 bases and J by 5 bases, and 13 bases separated the two germline ends. Germline V gene data show CDR1 as MDHEN and CDR2 as SYDVKM. CDR3 size: 14 residues. The CDR3 loop is CASSFGTVGTEAFF. The CDR3 DNA reads as TGTGCCAGCAGTTTTGGGACGGTGGGGACTGAAGCTTTCTTT. Looking up the rest from reference TRBV28 and TRBJ1-1 gives the full variable domain: DVKVTQSSRYLVKRTGEKVFLECVQDMDHENMFWYRQDPGLGLRLIYFSYDVKMKEKGDIPEGYSVSREKKERFSLILESASTNQTSMYLCASSFGTVGTEAFFGQGTRLTVV.

V is TRBV5-1 and J is TRBJ2-7; D is perhaps TRBD1 (6 bases). V lost 0 bases, J lost 4 bases, and 20 bases lay in between. The CDR3 covers 17 residues. Germline values: CDR1 SGHRS, CDR2 YFSETQ. CDR3 loop: CASSLALRTDQGYEQYF. The CDR3 DNA is TGCGCCAGCAGCTTGGCCCTTCGGACAGACCAGGGGTACGAGCAGTACTTC.